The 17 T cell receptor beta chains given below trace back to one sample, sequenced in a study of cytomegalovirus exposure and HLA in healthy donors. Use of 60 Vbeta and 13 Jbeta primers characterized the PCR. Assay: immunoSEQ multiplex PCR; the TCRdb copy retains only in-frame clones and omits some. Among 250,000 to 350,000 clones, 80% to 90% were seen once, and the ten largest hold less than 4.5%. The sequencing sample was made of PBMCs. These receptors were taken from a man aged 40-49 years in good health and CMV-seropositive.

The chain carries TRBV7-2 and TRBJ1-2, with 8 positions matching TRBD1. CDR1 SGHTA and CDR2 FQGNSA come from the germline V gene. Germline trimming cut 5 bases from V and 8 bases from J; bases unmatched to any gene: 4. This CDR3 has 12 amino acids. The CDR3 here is CASSPGQGGYTF. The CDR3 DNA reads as TGTGCCAGCAGCCCCGGACAGGGAGGCTACACCTTC.

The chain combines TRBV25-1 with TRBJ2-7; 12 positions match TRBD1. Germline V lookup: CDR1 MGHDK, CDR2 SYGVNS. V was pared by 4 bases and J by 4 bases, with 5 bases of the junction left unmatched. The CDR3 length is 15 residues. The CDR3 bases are TGTGCCAGCAGTGGCGGGACAGGGGGCGGTTACGAGCAGTACTTC. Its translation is CASSGGTGGGYEQYF.

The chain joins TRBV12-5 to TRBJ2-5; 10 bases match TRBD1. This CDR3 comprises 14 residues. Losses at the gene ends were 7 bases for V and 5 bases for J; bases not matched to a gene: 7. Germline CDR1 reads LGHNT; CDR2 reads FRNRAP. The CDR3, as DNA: TGTGCTAGTGCCCCTCGGACAGGGGGGGAGACCCAGTACTTC. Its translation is CASAPRTGGETQYF.

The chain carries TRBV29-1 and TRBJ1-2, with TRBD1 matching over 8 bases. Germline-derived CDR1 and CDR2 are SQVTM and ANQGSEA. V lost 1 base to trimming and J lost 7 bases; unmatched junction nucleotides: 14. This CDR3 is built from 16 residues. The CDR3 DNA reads TGCAGCGTTGAAGGGTTGTACAGGGGGACGTCGGGTGGCTACACCTTC. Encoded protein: CSVEGLYRGTSGGYTF. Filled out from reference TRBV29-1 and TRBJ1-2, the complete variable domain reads SAVISQKPSRDICQRGTSLTIQCQVDSQVTMMFWYRQQPGQSLTLIATANQGSEATYESGFVIDKFPISRPNLTFSTLTVSNMSPEDSSIYLCSVEGLYRGTSGGYTFGSGTRLTVV.

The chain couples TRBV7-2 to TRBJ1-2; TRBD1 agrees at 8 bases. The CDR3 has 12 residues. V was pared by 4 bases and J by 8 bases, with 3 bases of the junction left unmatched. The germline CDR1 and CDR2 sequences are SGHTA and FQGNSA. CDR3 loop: CASSSTGGGYTF. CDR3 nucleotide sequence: TGTGCCAGCAGCTCAACAGGGGGGGGCTACACCTTC.

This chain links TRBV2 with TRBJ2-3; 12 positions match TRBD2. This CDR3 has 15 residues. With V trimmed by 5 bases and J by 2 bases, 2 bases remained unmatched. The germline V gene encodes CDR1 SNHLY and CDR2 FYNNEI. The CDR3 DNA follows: TGTGCCAGCAGTAGACTAGCGGGGGCCACAGATACGCAGTATTTT. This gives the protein CASSRLAGATDTQYF.

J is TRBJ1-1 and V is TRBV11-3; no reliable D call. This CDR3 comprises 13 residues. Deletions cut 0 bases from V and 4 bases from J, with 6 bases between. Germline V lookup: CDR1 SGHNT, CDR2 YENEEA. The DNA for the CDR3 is TGTGCCAGCAGCTTAGATAACGGCACTGAAGCTTTCTTT. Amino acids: CASSLDNGTEAFF.

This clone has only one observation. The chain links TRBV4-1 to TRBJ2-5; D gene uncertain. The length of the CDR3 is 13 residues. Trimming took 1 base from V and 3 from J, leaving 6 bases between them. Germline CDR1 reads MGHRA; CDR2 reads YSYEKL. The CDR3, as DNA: TGCGCCAGCAGCCAAGTCCGAGAAGAGACCCAGTACTTC. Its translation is CASSQVREETQYF.

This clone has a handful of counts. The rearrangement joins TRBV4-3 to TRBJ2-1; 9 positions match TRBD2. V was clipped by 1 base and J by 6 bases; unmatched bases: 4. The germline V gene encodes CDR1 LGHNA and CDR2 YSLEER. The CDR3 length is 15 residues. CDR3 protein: CASSQAAGGFNEQFF. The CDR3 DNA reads TGCGCCAGCAGCCAAGCAGCGGGAGGTTTCAATGAGCAGTTCTTC.

The CDR3 DNA is TGTGCCAGCACCCTAAGGGGACAGGGGGCGCTTGAAGCTTTCTTT. Its translation is CASTLRGQGALEAFF. The chain has TRBV7-9 and TRBJ1-1; 12 bases agree with TRBD1. The CDR3 totals 15 residues. The V gene's germline CDR1 is SEHNR and CDR2 FQNEAQ (reference sequence). J gave up 7 bases and V 7 bases, and 10 bases lay outside the gene matches.

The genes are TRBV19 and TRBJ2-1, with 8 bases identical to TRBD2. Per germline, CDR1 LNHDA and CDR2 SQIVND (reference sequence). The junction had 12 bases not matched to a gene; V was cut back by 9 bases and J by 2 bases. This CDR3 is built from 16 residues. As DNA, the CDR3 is TGTGCCAGCAAGGTGGGTAGCGGGGACACCTACAATGAGCAGTTCTTC. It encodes CASKVGSGDTYNEQFF.

CDR3 DNA: TGTGCCAGTGTTGGAATCGGCAGGGGGAATGAAAAACTGTTTTTT. Encoded protein: CASVGIGRGNEKLFF. The chain is built from TRBV19 and TRBJ1-4; 7 bases align to TRBD1. This CDR3 is built from 15 residues. With V trimmed by 8 bases and J by 5 bases, 11 bases remained unmatched. The germline V gene encodes CDR1 LNHDA and CDR2 SQIVND (reference sequence). The whole variable domain, remainder taken from reference TRBV19 and TRBJ1-4, is DGGITQSPKYLFRKEGQNVTLSCEQNLNHDAMYWYRQDPGQGLRLIYYSQIVNDFQKGDIAEGYSVSREKKESFPLTVTSAQKNPTAFYLCASVGIGRGNEKLFFGSGTQLSVL.

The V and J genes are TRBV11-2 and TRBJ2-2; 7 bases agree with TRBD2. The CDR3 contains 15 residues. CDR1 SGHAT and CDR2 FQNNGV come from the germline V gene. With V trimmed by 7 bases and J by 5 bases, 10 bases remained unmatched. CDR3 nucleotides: TGTGCCAGCACCGCAGGAGCGGGACGGACCGGGGAGCTGTTTTTT. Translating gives CASTAGAGRTGELFF.

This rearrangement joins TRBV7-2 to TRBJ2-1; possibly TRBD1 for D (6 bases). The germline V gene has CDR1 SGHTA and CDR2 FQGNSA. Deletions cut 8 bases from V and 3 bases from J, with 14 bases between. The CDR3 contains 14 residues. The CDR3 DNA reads TGTGCCAGCGCCCAAGGGGACATCTACAATGAGCAGTTCTTC. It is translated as CASAQGDIYNEQFF.

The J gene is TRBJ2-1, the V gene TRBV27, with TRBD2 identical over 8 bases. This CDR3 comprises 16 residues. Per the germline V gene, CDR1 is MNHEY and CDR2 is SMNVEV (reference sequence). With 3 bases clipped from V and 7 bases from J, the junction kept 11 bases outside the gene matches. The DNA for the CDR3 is TGTGCCAGCAGTTTTCTCCGAGCGGGAGAAAGGAATGAGCAGTTCTTC. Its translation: CASSFLRAGERNEQFF.

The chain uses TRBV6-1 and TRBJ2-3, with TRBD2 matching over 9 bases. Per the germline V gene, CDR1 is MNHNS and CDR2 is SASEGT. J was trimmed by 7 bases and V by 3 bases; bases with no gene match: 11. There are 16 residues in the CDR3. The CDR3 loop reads CASSDRAGGPHHTQYF. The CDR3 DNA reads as TGTGCCAGCAGTGATCGGGCGGGAGGGCCGCACCATACGCAGTATTTT.

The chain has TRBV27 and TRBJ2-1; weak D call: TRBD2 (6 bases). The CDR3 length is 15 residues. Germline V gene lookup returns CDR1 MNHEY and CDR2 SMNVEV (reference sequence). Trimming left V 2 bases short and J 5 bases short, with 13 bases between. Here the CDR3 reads CASSLGGSLDNEQFF. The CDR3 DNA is TGTGCCAGCAGTTTAGGGGGGAGCCTAGACAATGAGCAGTTCTTC.